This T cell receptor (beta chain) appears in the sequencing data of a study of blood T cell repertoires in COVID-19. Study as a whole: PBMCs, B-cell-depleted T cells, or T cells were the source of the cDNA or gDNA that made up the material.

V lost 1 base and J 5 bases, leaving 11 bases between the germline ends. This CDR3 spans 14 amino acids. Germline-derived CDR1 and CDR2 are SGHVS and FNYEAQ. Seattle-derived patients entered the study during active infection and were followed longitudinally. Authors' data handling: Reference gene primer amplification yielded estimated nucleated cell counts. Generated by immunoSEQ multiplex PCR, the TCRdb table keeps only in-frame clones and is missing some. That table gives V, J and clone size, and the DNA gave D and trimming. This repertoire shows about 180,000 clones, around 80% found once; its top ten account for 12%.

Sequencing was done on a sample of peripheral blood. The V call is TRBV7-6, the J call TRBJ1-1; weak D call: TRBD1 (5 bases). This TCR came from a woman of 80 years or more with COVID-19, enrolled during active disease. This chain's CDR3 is CASSLGPAGTEAFF. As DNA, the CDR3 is TGTGCCAGCAGCTTAGGGCCCGCAGGGACTGAAGCTTTCTTT. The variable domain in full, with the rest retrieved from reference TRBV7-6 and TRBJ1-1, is GAGVSQSPRYKVTKRGQDVALRCDPISGHVSLYWYRQALGQGPEFLTYFNYEAQQDKSGLPNDRFSAERPEGSISTLTIQRTEQRDSAMYRCASSLGPAGTEAFFGQGTRLTVV.